This entry features one TCR beta chain sequence. Its cognate antigen is unknown. This sample stems from a study of graft-versus-host responses after intestinal transplantation. Whole-study results and caveats: In recipient marrow, GvH clones were found, and some appeared first in ileum or blood. Some patients had graft-donor T cell macrochimerism, and their allografts showed high graft-versus-host to host-versus-graft clonal ratios.

Produced via immunoSEQ multiplex PCR; TCRdb's table is partial and in-frame only. This table holds fewer than 130,000 clones, roughly 93% found once. The CDR3 totals 15 residues. Germline CDR1 reads WSHSY; CDR2 reads SAAADI. V gave up 1 base and J gave up 8 bases, with 17 bases separating them. The sequence came from a human donor who received an intestinal transplant. This specimen was unstimulated CD8+ T cells sorted from spleen or lymph node cells, taken before intestinal transplant. The gene calls are TRBV10-2 and TRBJ1-2, with D tentatively TRBD1 (5 bases). CDR3 in amino acids: CASSELGVVSWGYTF. The CDR3, as DNA: TGCGCCAGCAGTGAGTTAGGGGTAGTCTCGTGGGGCTACACCTTC.